This TCR beta chain was sequenced for a study of regulatory T cells in long-lasting Graves disease. This clonotype was found a few times. Described time point: newly diagnosed GD, antithyroid drugs for less than 3 months. Generation of the TCR library employed RNA extracted from PBMCs. Graves' disease diagnosis used American Thyroid Association guidelines. Patients were enrolled at an endocrinology department in Xi'an, China. Germline V CDR1 and CDR2: SGHTA, FQGNSA. Losses at the gene ends were 7 bases for V and 3 bases for J; bases not matched to a gene: 8. The CDR3 contains 14 residues. HTBI primers from iRepertoire and Arm-PCR of CDR3 regions yielded the TCR beta libraries. Under the authors' procedure: Identification across samples found 60 to 75 TRBV and about 13 TRBJ segments. In TCRdb, the multiplex PCR reads were re-called with MiXCR into one record per CDR3 protein. TCRdb, rather than the study authors, made the V and J calls. This table holds roughly 520,000 distinct CDR3 sequences, approximately 12% found once.

The data were also submitted as part of a second study, on T cells in Graves' hyperthyroidism and ophthalmopathy. That source reports: With the HTBI primer set, the TCR CDR3 went through a first round of RT-PCR.

Specimen: peripheral blood mononuclear cells (PBMCs), collected at new diagnosis, from a patient treated with antithyroid drugs. This sequence was found in a woman under 40 with Graves disease. The V gene is TRBV7-2, the J gene TRBJ2-5; TRBD1 agrees at 7 bases. CDR3 coding DNA: TGTGCCAGCACCACAGGGGTTTCGGAAGAGACCCAGTACTTC. Translated: CASTTGVSEETQYF.